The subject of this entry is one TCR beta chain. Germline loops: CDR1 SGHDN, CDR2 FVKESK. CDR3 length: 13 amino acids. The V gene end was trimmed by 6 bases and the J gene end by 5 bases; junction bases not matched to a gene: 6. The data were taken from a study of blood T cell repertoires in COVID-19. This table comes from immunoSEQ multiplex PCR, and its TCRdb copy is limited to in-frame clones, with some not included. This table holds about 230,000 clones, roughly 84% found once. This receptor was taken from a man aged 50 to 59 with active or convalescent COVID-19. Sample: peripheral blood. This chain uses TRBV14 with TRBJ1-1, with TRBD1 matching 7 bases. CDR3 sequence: CASRSDRVTEAFF. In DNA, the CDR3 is TGTGCCAGCAGATCTGACAGGGTGACTGAAGCTTTCTTT.